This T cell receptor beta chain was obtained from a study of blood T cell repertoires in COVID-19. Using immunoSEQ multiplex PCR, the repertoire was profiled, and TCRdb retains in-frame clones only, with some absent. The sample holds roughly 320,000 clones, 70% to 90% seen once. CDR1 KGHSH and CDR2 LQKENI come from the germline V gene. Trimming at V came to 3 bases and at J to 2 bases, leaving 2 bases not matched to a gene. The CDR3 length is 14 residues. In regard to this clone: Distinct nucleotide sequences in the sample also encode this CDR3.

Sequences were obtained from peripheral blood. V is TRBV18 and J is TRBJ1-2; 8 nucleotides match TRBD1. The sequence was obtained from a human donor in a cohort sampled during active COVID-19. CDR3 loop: CASSPGQGNYGYTF. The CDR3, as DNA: TGTGCCAGCTCACCCGGACAGGGAAACTATGGCTACACCTTC.